One T cell receptor (beta chain) is described in this entry. Only in-frame clones appear in the TCRdb table, and some are missing; sequencing was by immunoSEQ multiplex PCR. The sample contains roughly 170,000 clones, around 94% of which appear only once. This record comes from a study of control samples from healthy donors and cancer patients. CDR3 length: 12 residues. V lost 0 bases to trimming and J lost 8 bases, with 8 bases between them. Germline V lookup: CDR1 SGHRS, CDR2 YFSETQ. The sequenced material came from blood. The J gene is TRBJ1-2, the V gene TRBV5-1; D is undetermined. This TCR came from a woman aged 18-29 years in good health. The CDR3 sequence: CASSLGTGGYTF. CDR3 nucleotides: TGCGCCAGCAGCTTGGGTACGGGAGGCTACACCTTC.